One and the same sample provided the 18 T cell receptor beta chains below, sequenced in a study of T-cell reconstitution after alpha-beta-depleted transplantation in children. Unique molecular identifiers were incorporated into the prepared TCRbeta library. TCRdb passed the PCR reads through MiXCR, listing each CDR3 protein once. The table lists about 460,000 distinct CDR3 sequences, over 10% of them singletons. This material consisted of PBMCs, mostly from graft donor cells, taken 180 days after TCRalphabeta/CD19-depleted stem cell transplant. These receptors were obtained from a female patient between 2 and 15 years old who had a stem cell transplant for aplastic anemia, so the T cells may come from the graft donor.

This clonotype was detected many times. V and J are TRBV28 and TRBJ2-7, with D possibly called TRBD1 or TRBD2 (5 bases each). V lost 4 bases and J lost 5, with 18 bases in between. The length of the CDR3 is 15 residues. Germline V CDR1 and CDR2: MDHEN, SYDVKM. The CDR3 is CASSYHGTNPHEQYF. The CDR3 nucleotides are TGTGCCAGCAGTTATCACGGGACCAACCCGCACGAGCAGTACTTC.

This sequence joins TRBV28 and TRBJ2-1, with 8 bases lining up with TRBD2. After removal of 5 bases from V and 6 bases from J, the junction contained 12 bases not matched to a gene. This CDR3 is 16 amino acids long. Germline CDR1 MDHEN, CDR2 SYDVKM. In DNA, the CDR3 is TGTGCCAGCAGTACGAGGTGGCGGGAGGACACCAATGAGCAGTTCTTC. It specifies CASSTRWREDTNEQFF. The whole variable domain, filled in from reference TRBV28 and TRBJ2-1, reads DVKVTQSSRYLVKRTGEKVFLECVQDMDHENMFWYRQDPGLGLRLIYFSYDVKMKEKGDIPEGYSVSREKKERFSLILESASTNQTSMYLCASSTRWREDTNEQFFGPGTRLTVL.

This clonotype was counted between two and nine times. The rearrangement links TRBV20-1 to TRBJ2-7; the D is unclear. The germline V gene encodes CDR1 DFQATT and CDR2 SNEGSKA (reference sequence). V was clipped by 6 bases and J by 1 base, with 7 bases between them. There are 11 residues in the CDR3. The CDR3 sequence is CSAQQSYEQYF. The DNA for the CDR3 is TGCAGTGCCCAACAGTCCTACGAGCAGTACTTC.

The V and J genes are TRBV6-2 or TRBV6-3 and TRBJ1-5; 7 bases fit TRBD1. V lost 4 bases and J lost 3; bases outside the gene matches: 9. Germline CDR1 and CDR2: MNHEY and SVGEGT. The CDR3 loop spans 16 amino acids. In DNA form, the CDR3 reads TGTGCCAGCAGTTCATATCACAGGGGACCCAATCAGCCCCAGCATTTT. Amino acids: CASSSYHRGPNQPQHF.

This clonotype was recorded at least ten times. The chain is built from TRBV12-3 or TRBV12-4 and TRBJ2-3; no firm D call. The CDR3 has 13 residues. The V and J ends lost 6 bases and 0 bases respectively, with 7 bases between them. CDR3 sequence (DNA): TGTGCCAGCAGCGCTGGAAGCACAGATACGCAGTATTTT. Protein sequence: CASSAGSTDTQYF.

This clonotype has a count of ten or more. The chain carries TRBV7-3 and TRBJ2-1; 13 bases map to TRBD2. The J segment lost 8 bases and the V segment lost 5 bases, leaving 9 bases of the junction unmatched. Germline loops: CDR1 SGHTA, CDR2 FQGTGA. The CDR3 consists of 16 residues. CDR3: CASSTGTSGVLHEQFF. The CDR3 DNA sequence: TGTGCCAGCAGCACAGGGACTAGCGGGGTTCTTCATGAGCAGTTCTTC.

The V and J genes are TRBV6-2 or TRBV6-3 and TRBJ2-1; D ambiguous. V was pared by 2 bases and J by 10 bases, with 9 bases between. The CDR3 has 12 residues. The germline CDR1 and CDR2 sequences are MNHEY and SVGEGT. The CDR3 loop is CASSYKGAEQFF. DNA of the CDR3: TGTGCCAGCAGTTACAAGGGCGCGGAGCAGTTCTTC.

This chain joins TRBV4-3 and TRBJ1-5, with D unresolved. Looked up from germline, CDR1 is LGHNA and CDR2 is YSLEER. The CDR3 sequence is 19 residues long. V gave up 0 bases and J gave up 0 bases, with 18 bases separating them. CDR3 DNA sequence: TGCGCCAGCAGCCAAGATCTGGGTCGGAAAGGCTATAGCAATCAGCCCCAGCATTTT. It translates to CASSQDLGRKGYSNQPQHF.

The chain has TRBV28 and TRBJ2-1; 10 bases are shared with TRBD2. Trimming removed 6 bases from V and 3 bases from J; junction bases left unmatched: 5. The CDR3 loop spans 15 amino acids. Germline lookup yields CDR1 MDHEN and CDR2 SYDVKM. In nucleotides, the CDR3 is TGTGCCAGCAGAGCCGGGACTAGCGACTACAATGAGCAGTTCTTC. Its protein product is CASRAGTSDYNEQFF. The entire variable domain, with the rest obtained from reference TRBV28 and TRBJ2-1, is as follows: DVKVTQSSRYLVKRTGEKVFLECVQDMDHENMFWYRQDPGLGLRLIYFSYDVKMKEKGDIPEGYSVSREKKERFSLILESASTNQTSMYLCASRAGTSDYNEQFFGPGTRLTVL.

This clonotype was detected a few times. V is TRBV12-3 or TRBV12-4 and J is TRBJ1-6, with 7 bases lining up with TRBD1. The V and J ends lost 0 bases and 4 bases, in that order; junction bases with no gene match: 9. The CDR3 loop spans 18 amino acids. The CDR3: CASSLARRRDRYNSPLHF. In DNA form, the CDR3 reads TGTGCCAGCAGTTTAGCGCGGCGGAGGGACAGATATAATTCACCCCTCCACTTT.

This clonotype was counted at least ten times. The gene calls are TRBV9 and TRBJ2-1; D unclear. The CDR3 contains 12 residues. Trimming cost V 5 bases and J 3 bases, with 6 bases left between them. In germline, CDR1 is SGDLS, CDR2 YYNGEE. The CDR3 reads CASSQDYNEQFF. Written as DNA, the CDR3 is TGTGCCAGCAGTCAGGACTACAATGAGCAGTTCTTC.

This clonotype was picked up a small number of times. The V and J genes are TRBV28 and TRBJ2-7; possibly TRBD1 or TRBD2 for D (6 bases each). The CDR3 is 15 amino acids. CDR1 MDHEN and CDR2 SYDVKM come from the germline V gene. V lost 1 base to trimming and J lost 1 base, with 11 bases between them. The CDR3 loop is CASSLFGGRSYEQYF. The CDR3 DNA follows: TGTGCCAGCAGTTTATTCGGGGGCAGGTCCTACGAGCAGTACTTC.

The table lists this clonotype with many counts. The CDR3 spells CSVVTGNYGYTF. The CDR3 coding sequence is TGCAGCGTGGTGACAGGGAACTATGGCTACACCTTC. The rearrangement links TRBV29-1 to TRBJ1-2; 7 nucleotides match TRBD1. The CDR3 length is 12 residues. CDR1 is SQVTM, CDR2 ANQGSEA, per germline. V shed 6 bases, J shed 2 bases, and the junction held 3 bases outside the gene matches.

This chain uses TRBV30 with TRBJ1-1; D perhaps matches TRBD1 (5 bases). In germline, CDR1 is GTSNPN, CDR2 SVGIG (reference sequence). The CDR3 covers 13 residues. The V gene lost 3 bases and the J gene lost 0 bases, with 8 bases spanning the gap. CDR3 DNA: TGTGCCTGGAGCGAAGGGGTGAACACTGAAGCTTTCTTT. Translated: CAWSEGVNTEAFF. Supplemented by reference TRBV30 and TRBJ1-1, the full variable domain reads SQTIHQWPATLVQPVGSPLSLECTVEGTSNPNLYWYRQAAGRGLQLLFYSVGIGQISSEVPQNLSASRPQDRQFILSSKKLLLSDSGFYLCAWSEGVNTEAFFGQGTRLTVV.

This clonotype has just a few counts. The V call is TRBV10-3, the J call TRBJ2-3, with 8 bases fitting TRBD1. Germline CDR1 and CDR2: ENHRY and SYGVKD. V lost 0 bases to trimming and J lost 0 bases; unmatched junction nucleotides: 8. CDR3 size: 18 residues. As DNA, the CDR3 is TGTGCCATCAGTGAGTCGTGGGGACAGGACCTCAGCACAGATACGCAGTATTTT. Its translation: CAISESWGQDLSTDTQYF.

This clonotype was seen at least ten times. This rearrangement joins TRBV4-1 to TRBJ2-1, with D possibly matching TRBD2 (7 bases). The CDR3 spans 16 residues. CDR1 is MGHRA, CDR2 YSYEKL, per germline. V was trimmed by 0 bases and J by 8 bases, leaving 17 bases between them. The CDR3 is CASSQDIQGGFDEQFF. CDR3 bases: TGCGCCAGCAGCCAAGATATACAGGGAGGGTTCGATGAGCAGTTCTTC.

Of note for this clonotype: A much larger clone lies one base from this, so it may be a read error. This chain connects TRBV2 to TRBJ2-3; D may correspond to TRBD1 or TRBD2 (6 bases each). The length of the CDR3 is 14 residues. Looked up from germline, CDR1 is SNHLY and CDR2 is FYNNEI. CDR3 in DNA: TGTGCCAGCAGTGAAGAGGGGGGCACAAATACGCAGTATTTT. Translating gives CASSEEGGTNTQYF.

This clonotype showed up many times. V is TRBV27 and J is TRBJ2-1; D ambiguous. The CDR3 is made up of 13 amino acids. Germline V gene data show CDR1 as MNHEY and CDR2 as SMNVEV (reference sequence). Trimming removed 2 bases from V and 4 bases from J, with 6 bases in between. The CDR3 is CASSLSWYNEQFF. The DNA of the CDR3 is TGTGCCAGCAGTTTAAGCTGGTACAATGAGCAGTTCTTC.